The TCR beta chain described here comes from a study of T cell repertoires in cytomegalovirus infection. Study-wide context: The public TCR beta signatures pointed to both CMV infection and matching HLA type. General study results and limits: Cumulative public TCR beta family frequency identified CMV carriers with the relevant HLA. Within the response measured ex vivo, HLA-C-restricted CMV-specific TCR beta clonotypes were dominant.

TCRdb passed the reads through MiXCR, listing each CDR3 protein once. The sample holds around 530,000 distinct CDR3 sequences, 26% seen once. This clonotype has at least ten counts. Antigen: not known. The CDR3 has 15 residues. In germline, CDR1 is SGHTA, CDR2 FQGNSA. V was cut by 5 bases and J by 0 bases, with 11 bases left in between. Sequencing input: PBMCs. The gene calls are TRBV7-2 and TRBJ1-5; D gene uncertain. This clonotype was obtained from a human donor in good health (CMV status not recorded). Some clones in this sample may be carry-over from other donors' samples. CDR3 residues: CASSPAVDSNQPQHF. In nucleotides, the CDR3 is TGTGCCAGCAGCCCCGCGGTAGATAGCAATCAGCCCCAGCATTTT.